A selection of T cell receptor beta chains follows, all from one sample in a study of shared clonotypes between healthy human individuals. Produced via immunoSEQ multiplex PCR; TCRdb's table is partial and in-frame only. The sample holds around 2,000,000 clones; about 95% are singletons and the top ten take 0.9% to 1.3%. The material sequenced was naive CD8+ T cells sorted from blood. The receptors stem from a man aged 18 to 30 in good health. Each CDR3 is given with its conserved first and last residue.

v_gene: TRBV7-9
CDR3aa: CASSLVGTAYEQYF

v_gene: TRBV6-1
CDR3aa: CASSERDRLYEQYF

v_gene: TRBV10-3
CDR3aa: CAISHSSDGELFF

v_gene: TRBV27
CDR3aa: CASRTGTEETQYF

v_gene: TRBV19
CDR3aa: CASSSSGASYEQYF

v_gene: TRBV19
CDR3aa: CASSIDLGGQITEAFF

v_gene: TRBV7-8
CDR3aa: CASSLRDGNQETQYF

v_gene: TRBV28
CDR3aa: CASRTDGQGYTDTQYF

v_gene: TRBV19
CDR3aa: CASSIRVTGELFF

v_gene: TRBV2
CDR3aa: CASASGSYNEQFF

v_gene: TRBV11-3
CDR3aa: CASSLGTGTEAFF

v_gene: TRBV30
CDR3aa: CAWSVNKDRQYF

v_gene: TRBV6-6
CDR3aa: CASMRAADEQFF

v_gene: TRBV5-1
CDR3aa: CASSKTGGLHTEAFF

v_gene: TRBV4-1
CDR3aa: CASSQDTYGGNGYTF

v_gene: TRBV11-2
CDR3aa: CASSLNEQFF

v_gene: TRBV2
CDR3aa: CATLGGNTDTQYF

v_gene: TRBV30
CDR3aa: CAWSTPPGSAFF

v_gene: TRBV23-1
CDR3aa: CASSQSTPQGNQPQHF

v_gene: TRBV19
CDR3aa: CASSETGVRTEAFF

v_gene: TRBV5-1
CDR3aa: CASSLGQGADHEQFF

v_gene: TRBV4-1
CDR3aa: CASSQEGGQPQHF

v_gene: TRBV30
CDR3aa: CASSGEQETQYF

v_gene: TRBV5-8
CDR3aa: CASSLLQGYNEQFF

v_gene: TRBV27
CDR3aa: CASTAGTGYNEQFF

v_gene: TRBV5-6
CDR3aa: CASSFLEQDGYTF

v_gene: TRBV5-4
CDR3aa: CASSRLSSYNEQFF

v_gene: TRBV4-1
CDR3aa: CASSQGVWLGQEGNTEAFF

v_gene: TRBV6-1
CDR3aa: CASSDLYQETQYF

v_gene: TRBV5-5
CDR3aa: CASSTTVDLYEQYF

v_gene: TRBV6-5
CDR3aa: CASSGQGVGDTQYF

v_gene: TRBV10-2
CDR3aa: CASSEDSGTNNEQFF

v_gene: TRBV7-6
CDR3aa: CASSRTDYEDEQFF

v_gene: TRBV7-9
CDR3aa: CASSLGRGTNTEAFF

v_gene: TRBV2
CDR3aa: CASRIDYEQYF

v_gene: TRBV10-2
CDR3aa: CASSRDFSYEQYF

v_gene: TRBV2
CDR3aa: CASTPGGLYTEAFF

v_gene: TRBV6-1
CDR3aa: CASSEGRSSGNTIYF

v_gene: TRBV7-2
CDR3aa: CASSRGLASTDTQYF

v_gene: TRBV6-5
CDR3aa: CASSVQGGQPQHF

v_gene: TRBV27
CDR3aa: CASSSPGQIYGYTF

v_gene: TRBV6-6
CDR3aa: CASSWDSATRELFF

v_gene: TRBV7-9
CDR3aa: CASSSVGGQSYNSPLHF

v_gene: TRBV5-6
CDR3aa: CASSFTYNEQFF

v_gene: TRBV28
CDR3aa: CASSLWSGATNEKLFF

v_gene: TRBV7-9
CDR3aa: CASSFSSGELFF

v_gene: TRBV2
CDR3aa: CASSEVNTDTQYF

v_gene: TRBV28
CDR3aa: CASSLAMNTEAFF

v_gene: TRBV10-2
CDR3aa: CASSRDTEIWNEQFF

v_gene: TRBV28
CDR3aa: CASSLGGHMNTEAFF

v_gene: TRBV28
CDR3aa: CASSLIGLAGGETQYF

v_gene: TRBV9
CDR3aa: CASSVGRGIGTIYF

v_gene: TRBV9
CDR3aa: CASTYMQADTQYF